The subject of this entry is one TCR beta chain. This clonotype has ten or more counts. Its antigen target is currently unknown. No base quality values were provided; no much bigger clone lies one nucleotide off. For CDR1 and CDR2, the germline V gene lists SQVTM and ANQGSEA. The CDR3 spans 14 residues, from the cysteine through the phenylalanine. Only the CDR3 region is kept as DNA, spanning 42 bases read in frame from base 1. The V end loses 7 bases and the J end loses 0 bases, and a stretch of 16 bases separates them. The data stem from a study of blood T cells in healthy people across ages (dated by TCRdb to 2014 to 2015). Describing the broader study: In model experiments, template switching captured roughly one uniquely barcoded TCR beta cDNA molecule for every two T cells. Four age groups were formed from the donors: young (average approximately 17 years), middle-aged (roughly 38), aged (approximately 60) and long-lived (around 82). Donors of different ages were randomly distributed across sequencing lanes to avoid experimental bias. Using deep sequencing normalized with unique cDNA molecular identifiers, the study measured how TCR beta repertoire diversity changes with age. Two additional independent replicas of 1 million unique cDNA reads from the same blood draw were analyzed for two donors (one aged 18 to 30 and one aged 80 or older).

Systemically healthy Caucasian individuals from Russia, 35 to 40 in total and aged about 6 to 100 years, were included as donors. Each donor gave 9 to 10 milliliters of peripheral blood, collected into EDTA-treated Vacutainer tubes. Ficoll-Paque density-gradient centrifugation was used to isolate PBMCs, with at least 6.5 million per sample. Trizol reagent was used to extract total RNA from PBMCs, with at least 5 micrograms per sample. Naive CD45RAhigh/CD27high T cell percentages were measured by flow cytometry on a PBMC aliquot from every donor. The library was produced with 5' RACE. Sequenced using an Illumina HiSeq 2500. The second PCR ran for roughly 7 to 11 cycles and used a J-beta primer mix along with a sample-barcoded 5' primer. Each TCR beta cDNA molecule received a unique molecular identifier from a template-switch 5' adaptor carrying 12 random nucleotides. At least 2.5 million CDR3-containing paired-end reads were obtained from each sample. All of the RNA was converted into first-strand cDNA using the Mint cDNA synthesis kit, with a TRBC-specific oligonucleotide serving as the primer. All cDNA was treated with uracil-DNA glycosylase and then went through a first 18-cycle PCR with the universal primers M1SS and BC2_uni_R. On the authors' methods: For normalization, 1 million high-quality reads were randomly selected from each sample, with every read carrying a distinct molecular identifier. Instead of being binned into consensus sequences, reads that shared molecular identifiers were thrown out. MiTCR, with a Q25 quality threshold and the strictest error-elimination algorithm, was used for CDR3 identification, clonotype clustering and error correction. A nonparametric unseen species model with Euler transformation was used to estimate lower-bound total TCR beta diversity. TCRdb reprocessing: public reads trimmed at Q25 with fastp, clones called with MiXCR, in-frame beta chains kept. For every CDR3 protein sequence, its rows merge into one entry that carries the most common genes and DNA. The V and J calls here are based on TCRdb, not the publication. The sample records roughly 1,500,000 distinct CDR3 sequences, roughly 32% of which are singletons. The ten biggest clones cover 11% of the sample.

On the study overall, not on this receptor specifically: Donor CMV infection status was unknown, potentially confounding age-related changes in expanded clonotypes. Compared with the aged group, more naive CD4+ T cells, fewer expanded clones and increased TCR diversity were shown by the long-lived group, suggesting age selection. Since profiling was done on bulk unsorted PBMCs, naive and antigen-experienced compartments could not be conclusively compared. The percentage of naive T cells measured by flow cytometry correlated strongly with observed TCR beta diversity. Total diversity estimates from one million sequenced T cells were considered lower bounds and underestimates. As age increased, observed TCR beta diversity per million T cells dropped in a roughly linear way, and a significant reduction was already evident by age about 40.

The clonotype comes from a woman aged 30 to 39 in good health. Here the chain combines TRBV29-1 and TRBJ2-7; matching of 6 bases hints at TRBD2 as the D gene. Sequencing input: blood. The CDR3 region reads CSALSGSASYEQYF. DNA sequence: TGCAGCGCCCTCAGCGGGTCTGCCTCCTACGAGCAGTACTTC.